A single TCR beta chain is shown here with its context. Its antigen is unknown. Qualities for individual bases were not recorded, and no much larger clone is one base off. Receptor libraries were prepared by the immunoSEQ multiplex PCR assay. Sourced from immuneACCESS, this table was stored by TCRdb with only in-frame sequences that have V and J called. A share of the clones is absent; for the studies checked, an unresolved V gene accounts for under half, and the remainder has no known explanation. A total of hundreds of thousands of clones appear in this sample, about 90% of them only once. The ten largest clones represent more than 0.009% of the sample. V trim: 3 bases; J trim: 1 base; unmatched bases: 15. As encoded in the germline V gene, CDR1 is MGHRA while CDR2 is YSYEKL. The CDR3 contains 19 residues, cysteine and phenylalanine counted. Only the CDR3 DNA is retained, 57 bases long and in frame from the first base.

This record comes from a study of shared T cell receptors in the human thymus (dated by TCRdb to the early 2020s). Some background on the complete study: The study examined how self-reactive, shared T-cell receptor alpha chains are generated in the human thymus.

The same sample was also used in a study of human thymus T cells. As the second study states: The donors were immunologically healthy infants in Finland who had open corrective cardiac surgery for congenital heart defects. Thymus tissue was obtained as surgical resects removed during corrective cardiac surgery. V and J gene segment usage appeared biased in both thymic and peripheral blood repertoires. The related research found that thymic TCR repertoires overlapped highly between unrelated individuals. The study described the TCR alpha and beta repertoires in fewer than 10 infant thymus samples and four matching peripheral blood samples. Donor ages ranged from about 7 to 244 days, and the cohort comprised about 6 male and a couple of female infants. Thymocytes were freed from the tissue by mechanical means and kept at -70 degrees C as pellets of roughly 8.5-31 million cells. A QIAsymphony instrument was used to extract genomic DNA from the frozen cell pellets. The immunoSEQ multiplex PCR assay was used to amplify the TCRB and TCRAD loci from a standardized quantity of quality-controlled genomic DNA. Amplicons spanned the V(D)J region at a length sufficient to cover the CDR3 and identify V and J genes. Through the commercial immunoSEQ service, the amplicons were sequenced on an Illumina platform. Primer bias and sequencing errors were corrected using previously described methods, and TCRAD and TCRB definitions followed the IMGT database. The repertoires were analysed using immunoSEQ Analyzer 3.0 and VDJTools for basic statistics, V/J segment usage, diversity estimates, rarefaction and pairwise overlap. Diversity was estimated with Chao1, ChaoE, Efron-Thisted, Shannon and inverse Simpson indices, and also on datasets down-sampled to the smallest sample. Repertoire overlap used strict matching of CDR3 nucleotide sequence, V gene and J gene, with Jaccard-based multidimensional scaling clustering. On average, thymus samples gave 750,000 to 950,000 unique TCRB clonotypes, whereas blood samples gave about 84,000.

This receptor was obtained from a boy under two years old with a congenital heart defect. Donor details come from another sample of the same person, matched by shared clones. Sequencing input: thymocytes. The chain links TRBV4-1 with TRBJ2-7; 10 bases in between match TRBD1. CDR3 sequence: CASSHSLGTGAIKSYEQYF. The DNA sequence is given as TGCGCCAGCAGCCACTCTTTGGGGACAGGGGCGATCAAGTCCTACGAGCAGTACTTC.